This T cell receptor (beta chain) comes out of a study of metastatic and nonmetastatic thyroid tumors. Study information: Comparison of repertoires was carried out across blood and tumor or nodule tissue from malignant and benign thyroid patients.

The study's findings and limits: In blood and tumor, TCR beta diversity was reportedly significantly higher in malignant thyroid tumors than in benign nodules.

Per the study methods: It was from CDR3 differences across clinicopathological groups that a distant-metastasis classifier for papillary thyroid cancer was built. TCRdb re-analyzed the PCR reads using MiXCR. These V and J calls originate from TCRdb's pipeline instead of the authors' own analysis. The table has about 25,000 clones, about 20% seen once. Sample share makes this clone medium-sized. Its target is not known. No treatment had been given to any patient before thyroid surgery. The receptor was isolated from a female donor with papillary thyroid cancer or a benign thyroid nodule (not recorded which). Some clones in this sample may be carry-over from other donors' samples. Source material: blood.

The CDR3 spells CSAPTGVGDEQYF. The CDR3 coding sequence is TGCAGTGCCCCGACAGGGGTGGGTGACGAGCAGTACTTC. The rearrangement joins TRBV20-1 to TRBJ2-7, with TRBD1 matching over 8 bases. Germline V gene lookup returns CDR1 DFQATT and CDR2 SNEGSKA (reference sequence). There are 13 residues in the CDR3. With 6 bases clipped from V and 5 bases from J, the junction kept 9 bases outside the gene matches.